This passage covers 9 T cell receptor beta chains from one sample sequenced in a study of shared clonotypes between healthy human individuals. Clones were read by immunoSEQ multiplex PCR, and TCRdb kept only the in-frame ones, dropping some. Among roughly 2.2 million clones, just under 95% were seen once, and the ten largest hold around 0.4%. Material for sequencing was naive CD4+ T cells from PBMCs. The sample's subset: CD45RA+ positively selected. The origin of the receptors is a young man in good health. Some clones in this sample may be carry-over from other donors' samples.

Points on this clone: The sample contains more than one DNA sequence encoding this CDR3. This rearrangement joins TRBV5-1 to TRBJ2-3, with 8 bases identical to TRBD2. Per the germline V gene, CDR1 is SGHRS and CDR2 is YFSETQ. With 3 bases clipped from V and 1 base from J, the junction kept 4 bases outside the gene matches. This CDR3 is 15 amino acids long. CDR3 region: CASSSRAGGTDTQYF. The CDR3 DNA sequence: TGCGCCAGCAGCTCGCGAGCGGGAGGCACAGATACGCAGTATTTT.

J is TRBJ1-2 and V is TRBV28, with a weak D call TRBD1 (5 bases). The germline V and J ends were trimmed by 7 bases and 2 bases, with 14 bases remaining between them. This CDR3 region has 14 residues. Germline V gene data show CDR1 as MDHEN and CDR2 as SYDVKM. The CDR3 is CASTPGQRNYGYTF. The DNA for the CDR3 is TGTGCCAGCACCCCGGGGCAGCGAAACTATGGCTACACCTTC.

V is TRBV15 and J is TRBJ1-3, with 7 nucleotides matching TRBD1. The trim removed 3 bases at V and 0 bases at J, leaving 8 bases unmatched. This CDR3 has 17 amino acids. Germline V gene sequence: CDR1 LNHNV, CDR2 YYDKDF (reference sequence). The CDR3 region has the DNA TGTGCCACCAGCAGGGCTACAGGGGCCGTCTCTGGAAACACCATATATTTT. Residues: CATSRATGAVSGNTIYF.

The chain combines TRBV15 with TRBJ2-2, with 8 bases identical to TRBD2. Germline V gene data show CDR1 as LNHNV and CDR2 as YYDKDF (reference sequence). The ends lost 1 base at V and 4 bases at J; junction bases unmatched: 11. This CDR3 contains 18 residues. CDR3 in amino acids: CATSRVLAREGGTGELFF. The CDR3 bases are TGTGCCACCAGCAGAGTGTTGGCCCGGGAGGGCGGCACCGGGGAGCTGTTTTTT.

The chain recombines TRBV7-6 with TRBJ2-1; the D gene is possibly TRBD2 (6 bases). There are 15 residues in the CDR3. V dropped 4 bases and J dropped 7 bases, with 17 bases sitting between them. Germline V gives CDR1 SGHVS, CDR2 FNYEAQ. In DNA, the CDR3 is TGTGCCAGCAGCTCCTCGACTAGTATGGGGAATGAGCAGTTCTTC. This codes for CASSSSTSMGNEQFF.

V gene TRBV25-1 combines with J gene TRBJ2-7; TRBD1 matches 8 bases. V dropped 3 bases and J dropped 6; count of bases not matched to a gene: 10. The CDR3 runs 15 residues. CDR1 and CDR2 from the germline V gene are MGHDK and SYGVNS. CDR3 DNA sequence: TGTGCCAGCAGTGATTCCAGGGGGCTATCTAGCGAGCAGTACTTC. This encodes CASSDSRGLSSEQYF.

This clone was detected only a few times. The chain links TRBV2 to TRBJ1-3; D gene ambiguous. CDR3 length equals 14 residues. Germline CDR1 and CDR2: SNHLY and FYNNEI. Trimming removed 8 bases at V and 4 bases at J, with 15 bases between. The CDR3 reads CASGAGMLGNTIYF. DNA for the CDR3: TGTGCCAGCGGAGCGGGGATGCTGGGAAACACCATATATTTT.

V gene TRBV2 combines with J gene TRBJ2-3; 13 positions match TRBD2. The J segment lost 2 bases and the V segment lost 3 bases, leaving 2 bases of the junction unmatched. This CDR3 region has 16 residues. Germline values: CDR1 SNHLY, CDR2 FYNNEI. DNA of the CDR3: TGTGCCAGCAGTGACGGACTAGCGGGAGACACAGATACGCAGTATTTT. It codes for CASSDGLAGDTDTQYF.

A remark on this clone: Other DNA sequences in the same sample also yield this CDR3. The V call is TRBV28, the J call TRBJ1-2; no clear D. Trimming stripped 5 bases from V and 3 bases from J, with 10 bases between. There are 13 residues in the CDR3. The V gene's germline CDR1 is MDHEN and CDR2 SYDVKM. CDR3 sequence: CASSPGRYYGYTF. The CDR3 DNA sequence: TGTGCCAGCAGTCCCGGGAGATACTATGGCTACACCTTC.